This T cell receptor (beta chain) was observed in a study of cytomegalovirus exposure and HLA in healthy donors. Study-wide results and limits: The listing of 150 to 200 TCR beta chains classed them as cytomegalovirus-associated. Analysis was carried out at a later point, and it linked a missense DCLRE1C variant to TCR beta V- and J-gene trimming.

At collection, donors were nominally healthy, but unrecorded immune exposures were probable. A note on this clone: Antigen: not known.

Trimming took 6 bases from V and 3 from J; bases not matched to a gene: 13. The CDR3 consists of 16 residues. CDR1 is SNHLY and CDR2 is FYNNEI in the germline V gene. In the PCR, 60 Vbeta and 13 Jbeta primers were used. Clones were sequenced by immunoSEQ multiplex PCR, and TCRdb holds only the in-frame ones, with some missing. The sample yields around 150,000 clones, 80% to 90% seen once. The sample taken for sequencing was PBMCs. This chain uses TRBV2 with TRBJ2-5; 7 bases match TRBD2. The TCR originated in a man between 18 and 29 years old in good health and CMV-seropositive. CDR3 region: CASSGLGSRGEETQYF. CDR3 nucleotides: TGTGCCAGCAGCGGGTTGGGGAGCCGGGGGGAAGAGACCCAGTACTTC. The full variable domain, completed using reference TRBV2 and TRBJ2-5, is EPEVTQTPSHQVTQMGQEVILRCVPISNHLYFYWYRQILGQKVEFLVSFYNNEISEKSEIFDDQFSVERPDGSNFTLKIRSTKLEDSAMYFCASSGLGSRGEETQYFGPGTRLLVL.